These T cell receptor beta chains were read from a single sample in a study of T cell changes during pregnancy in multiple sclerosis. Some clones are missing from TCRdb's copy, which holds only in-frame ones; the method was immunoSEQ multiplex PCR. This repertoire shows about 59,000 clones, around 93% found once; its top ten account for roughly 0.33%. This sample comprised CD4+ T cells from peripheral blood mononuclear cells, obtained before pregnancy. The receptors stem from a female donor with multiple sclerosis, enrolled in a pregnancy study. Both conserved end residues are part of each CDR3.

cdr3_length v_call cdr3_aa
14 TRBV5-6 CASSYRGSNQPQHF
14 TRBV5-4 CASSLEGANTEAFF
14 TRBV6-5 CASRRDRTSHEQYF
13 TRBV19 CASRAQGAGEAFF
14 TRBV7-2 CASSLLAGEGTQYF
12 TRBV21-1 CASSNRLYEQYF
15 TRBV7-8 CASSLRLAGRNEQFF
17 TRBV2 CASRTGDRDIGALEAFF
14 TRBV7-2 CASSLDNRGREQYF
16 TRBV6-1 CASSDGQVYMNTEAFF
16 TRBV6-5 CASSYSLAGGFDEQFF
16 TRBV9 CASSVAAGQGANEQFF
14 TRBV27 CASSDIGQLYEQYF
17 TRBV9 CASSAGLAGAKYNEQFF
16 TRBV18 CASSPGVMGMNTEAFF
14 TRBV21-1 CASSNLPGTDTQYF
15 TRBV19 CASSIGPTALYGYTF
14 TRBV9 CASSESGSTDTQYF
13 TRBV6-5 CASSQGTFHEQYF
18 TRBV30 CAWKITFGARGSTDTQYF
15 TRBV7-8 CASSLQGATRVKQFF
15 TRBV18 CASSPLAGGWNEQFF
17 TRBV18 CASSPGAGVVLVDGYTF
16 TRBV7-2 CASSLGAGSAGYEQYF
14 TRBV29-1 CSVLTGRLNTEAFF
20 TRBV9 CASSVGVGTGIGGIQETQYF
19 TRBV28 CASSTLLAGGPETKNIQYF
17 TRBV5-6 CASSFGLAGGGRETQYF
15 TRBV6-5 CASSPYGGASYEQYF
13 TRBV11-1 CASSFPGNTEAFF
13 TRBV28 CASSPDSVYGYTF
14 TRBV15 CATSSSGMNTEAFF
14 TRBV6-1 CASSPQTGLGEAFF
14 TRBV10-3 CAIRWGQGNNEQFF
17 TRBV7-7 CASSLSGLAGGTGGLFF
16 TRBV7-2 CASRLTGTEPYNEQFF
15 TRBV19 CASSLGEFSNQPQHF
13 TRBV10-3 CAISGTDNQPQHF
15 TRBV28 CASTSWKGAIYEQYF
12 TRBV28 CASSLFGLPQHF
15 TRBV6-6 CASSYSNRVVNIQYF
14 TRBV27 CASSPRGQGFEQYF
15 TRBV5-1 CASSPDPTVQETQYF
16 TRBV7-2 CASSLQGTSSYNEQFF
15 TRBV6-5 CASSINRGVDTEAFF